The T cell receptor (beta chain) under discussion was sequenced for a study of sequential checkpoint blockade in melanoma. Study overall: Arm A got nivolumab then ipilimumab; arm B the reverse, 1:1.

The CDR3 has 14 residues. V trimming: 5 bases; J trimming: 5 bases; junction bases outside the gene matches: 6. Germline V CDR1 and CDR2: SGHVS, FQNEAQ. Data came from immunoSEQ multiplex PCR; TCRdb stores just in-frame clones and leaves some out. Seen here are some 21,000 clones, around 82% observed once, and the top ten hold about 9.9%. This clone was detected a few times. Regarding treatment: randomized to nivolumab then ipilimumab (arm A) or the reverse (arm B). The V call is TRBV7-8, the J call TRBJ1-5; 7 bases are shared with TRBD1. The sequences come from CD8+ T cells sorted from blood (inferred from file names), collected from a patient given nivolumab and ipilimumab in sequence. This clonotype was sampled from a human donor with melanoma. The CDR3 DNA is TGTGCCAGCAGCCATGACAGGGCGGATCAGCCCCAGCATTTT. This encodes CASSHDRADQPQHF.